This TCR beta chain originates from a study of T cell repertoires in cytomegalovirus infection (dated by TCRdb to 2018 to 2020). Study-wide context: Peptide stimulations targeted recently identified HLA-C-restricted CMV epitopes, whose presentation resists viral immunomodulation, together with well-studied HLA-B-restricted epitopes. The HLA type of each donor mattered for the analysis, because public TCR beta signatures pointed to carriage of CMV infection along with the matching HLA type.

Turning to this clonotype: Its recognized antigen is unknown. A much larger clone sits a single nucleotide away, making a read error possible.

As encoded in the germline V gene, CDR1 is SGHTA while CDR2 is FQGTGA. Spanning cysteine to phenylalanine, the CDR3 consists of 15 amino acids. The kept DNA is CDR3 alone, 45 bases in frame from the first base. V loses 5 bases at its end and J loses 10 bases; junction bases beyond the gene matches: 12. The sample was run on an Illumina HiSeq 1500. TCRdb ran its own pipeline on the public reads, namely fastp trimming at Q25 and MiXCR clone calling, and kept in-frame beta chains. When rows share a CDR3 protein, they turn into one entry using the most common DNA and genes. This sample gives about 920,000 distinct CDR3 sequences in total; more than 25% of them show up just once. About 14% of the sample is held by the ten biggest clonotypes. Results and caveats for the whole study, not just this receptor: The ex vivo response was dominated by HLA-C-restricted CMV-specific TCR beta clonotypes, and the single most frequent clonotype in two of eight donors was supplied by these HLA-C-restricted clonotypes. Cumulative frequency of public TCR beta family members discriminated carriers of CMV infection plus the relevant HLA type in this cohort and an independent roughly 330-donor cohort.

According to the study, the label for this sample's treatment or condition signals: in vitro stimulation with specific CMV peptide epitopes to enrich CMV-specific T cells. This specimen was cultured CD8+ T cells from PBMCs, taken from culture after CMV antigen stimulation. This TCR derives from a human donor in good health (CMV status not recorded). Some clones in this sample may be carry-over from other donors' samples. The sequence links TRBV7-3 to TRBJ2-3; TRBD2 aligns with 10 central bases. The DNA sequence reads TGTGCCAGCAGCCCAGCGGGACTAGCGAGTGTTGCGCAGTATTTT. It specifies CASSPAGLASVAQYF.